The present T cell receptor beta chain was sequenced within a study of PD-L1 blockade in urothelial cancer. Findings and limits, study-wide: Below-median TCR clonality that was measured in pretreatment blood predicted better survival.

This CDR3 has 15 amino acids. Trimming pared 6 bases from V and 4 bases from J, leaving 13 bases between. CDR1 is MGHDK, CDR2 SYGVNS, per germline. The time point denotes: peripheral blood 6 weeks after treatment start. Of note for this clone: What it binds is unknown.

This table comes from immunoSEQ multiplex PCR, and its TCRdb copy is limited to in-frame clones, with some not included. The data show some 40,000 clones, under 95% seen once. The sample consisted of PBMCs, taken around atezolizumab (anti-PD-L1) treatment. The J gene is TRBJ2-6, the V gene TRBV25-1; possible D gene TRBD1, 6 bases. The TCR sequence derives from a man aged 70 or older with urothelial cancer. CDR3 in amino acids: CASSYRESGANVLTF. The CDR3 DNA reads as TGTGCCAGCAGCTACAGGGAATCGGGGGCCAACGTCCTGACTTTC.